This TCR beta chain derives from a study of shared clonotypes between healthy human individuals. Original handling: Filtering was not the same, since immunoSEQ gave junction-only sequences without quality scores. The data were produced by immunoSEQ multiplex PCR, yet TCRdb's version contains in-frame clones alone and is incomplete. For V, J and clone size, that table is used; D and trimming come from the DNA. The sample holds more than 400,000 clones, roughly 80% seen once. The sample was PBMCs. This receptor was identified in a woman in her thirties or forties in good health. Some clones in this sample may be carry-over from other donors' samples.

The CDR3 nucleotides read TGCGCCAGCAGCTTGAGCGGGTTGGCCTACAATGAGCAGTTCTTC. Translated, it gives CASSLSGLAYNEQFF. This chain joins TRBV5-1 and TRBJ2-1; D might be TRBD2 (6 bases). The germline CDR1 and CDR2 sequences are SGHRS and YFSETQ. The V end was cut by 1 base, the J end by 2 bases, with 10 bases between. The CDR3 sequence is 15 residues long.